This TCR beta chain was sequenced in a study of blood T cell repertoires in COVID-19. Study overall: The analysed material was cDNA or gDNA that came from T cells, B-cell-depleted T cells, or PBMCs.

Original analysis: Estimation of nucleated cell counts relied on the amplification of reference gene primers. Only in-frame clones appear in the TCRdb table, and some are missing; sequencing was by immunoSEQ multiplex PCR. The D gene and trimming were derived from the DNA, and the V and J assignments and clone size from that table. Seen here are approximately 200,000 clones, 80% to 90% observed once, and the top ten hold over 2.5%. This CDR3 has 20 residues. Germline assignment: CDR1 DFQATT and CDR2 SNEGSKA (reference sequence). V shed 3 bases and J 2 bases; nucleotides not matched to a gene: 23. The J gene is TRBJ2-7, the V gene TRBV20-1; 9 nucleotides agree with TRBD2. Sequences were obtained from peripheral blood. The receptor was isolated from a man over 45 who had recovered from COVID-19. CDR3 DNA: TGCAGTGCTAGTGTTCCTAGCGGGACGGTGGGGGGAACCGATCCCTACGAGCAGTACTTC. Translating gives CSASVPSGTVGGTDPYEQYF.